This passage covers 13 T cell receptor beta chains from one sample sequenced in a study of T cell responses to AZD1222 COVID-19 vaccine. Assay: immunoSEQ multiplex PCR; the TCRdb copy retains only in-frame clones and omits some. The sample carries roughly 120,000 clones, 88% recorded once. The specimen was peripheral blood, collected on day 0 of AZD1222 vaccination. These receptors were collected from an adult in good health.

This clone occurred once. This chain joins TRBV5-1 and TRBJ1-3; D is uncertain. V lost 0 bases to trimming and J lost 0 bases, with 13 bases between them. CDR3 length: 17 residues. Per the germline V gene, CDR1 is SGHRS and CDR2 is YFSETQ. The CDR3 DNA reads as TGCGCCAGCAGCTTGGGTCAGCTCAGCGACTCTGGAAACACCATATATTTT. It translates to CASSLGQLSDSGNTIYF.

The V call is TRBV7-6, the J call TRBJ1-6; D possibly corresponds to TRBD1 (5 bases). Germline CDR1 reads SGHVS; CDR2 reads FNYEAQ. The CDR3 is made up of 17 amino acids. The V end was cut by 1 base, the J end by 0 bases, with 10 bases between. CDR3 bases: TGTGCCAGCAGCTTAGAGGGAGGGGCCTCCTATAATTCACCCCTCCACTTT. Its protein is CASSLEGGASYNSPLHF.

This clone has a handful of counts. The CDR3 bases are TGTGCCAGCAGCTTGGCGAACAGTAACTATGGCTACACCTTC. Translation: CASSLANSNYGYTF. The rearrangement links TRBV5-4 to TRBJ1-2, with D unclear. Germline CDR1 reads SGHNT; CDR2 reads YYREEE (reference sequence). V was trimmed by 0 bases and J by 1 base, leaving 7 bases between them. The CDR3 is made up of 14 amino acids.

The J gene is TRBJ2-7, the V gene TRBV7-2; 10 positions match TRBD2. CDR1 SGHTA and CDR2 FQGNSA come from the germline V gene. V trimming: 5 bases; J trimming: 0 bases; junction bases outside the gene matches: 7. This CDR3 is 16 amino acids long. The CDR3 loop is CASSRTSGPSSYEQYF. As DNA, the CDR3 is TGTGCCAGCAGCCGGACTAGCGGCCCAAGCTCCTACGAGCAGTACTTC. The whole variable domain, remainder taken from reference TRBV7-2 and TRBJ2-7, is GAGVSQSPSNKVTEKGKDVELRCDPISGHTALYWYRQSLGQGLEFLIYFQGNSAPDKSGLPSDRFSAERTGGSVSTLTIQRTQQEDSAVYLCASSRTSGPSSYEQYFGPGTRLTVT.

The gene calls are TRBV9 and TRBJ2-7; D gene ambiguous. V lost 0 bases and J lost 6, with 13 bases in between. The CDR3 is 14 residues long. CDR1 SGDLS and CDR2 YYNGEE come from the germline V gene. The chain's CDR3 is CASSVGDRVGEQYF. CDR3 sequence (DNA): TGTGCCAGCAGCGTAGGGGATAGGGTGGGCGAGCAGTACTTC.

The sample holds one count of this clone. V is TRBV21-1 and J is TRBJ2-7; TRBD1 is taken as the D call from the table, unchecked against the DNA. TRBV21-1 is noted as a pseudogene. CDR3 size: 15 residues. DNA for the CDR3: TGTGCCAGTCGTGCCGAAAGGACAGCGTATTACGAGCAGTACTTC. This gives the protein CASRAERTAYYEQYF.

The chain has TRBV13 and TRBJ1-1, with TRBD1 matching 10 bases. This CDR3 contains 16 residues. The V and J ends lost 4 bases and 1 base, in that order; junction bases with no gene match: 6. Germline CDR1 PRHDT, CDR2 FYEKMQ (reference sequence). CDR3 bases: TGTGCCAGCAGCTATCTCAGGACAGGGGGGAACACTGAAGCTTTCTTT. Its translation: CASSYLRTGGNTEAFF.

The chain couples TRBV2 to TRBJ2-2, with TRBD1 matching 7 bases. J gave up 0 bases and V 6 bases, and 4 bases lay outside the gene matches. Germline values: CDR1 SNHLY, CDR2 FYNNEI. This CDR3 has 15 residues. The CDR3: CASRSGQSNTGELFF. DNA for the CDR3: TGTGCCAGCAGGTCGGGACAGTCGAACACCGGGGAGCTGTTTTTT.

V usage is TRBV5-1 and J usage is TRBJ1-2; TRBD1 is a possible D gene (5 bases). V lost 4 bases and J lost 3, with 13 bases in between. CDR3 length equals 14 residues. CDR1 and CDR2 from the germline V gene are SGHRS and YFSETQ. CDR3 nucleotide sequence: TGCGCCAGCAGCCTCGGGGGGTCGCACTATGGCTACACCTTC. This translates into CASSLGGSHYGYTF.

The V call is TRBV12-3 or TRBV12-4, the J call TRBJ1-2; D is possibly TRBD1 (5 bases). The CDR3 covers 13 residues. Trimming left V 4 bases short and J 2 bases short, with 8 bases between. CDR3 loop: CASSSGGNYGYTF. DNA of the CDR3: TGTGCCAGCAGTTCCGGGGGGAACTATGGCTACACCTTC.

V and J are TRBV7-9 and TRBJ2-6, with D hard to call. V dropped 3 bases and J dropped 0 bases, with 9 bases sitting between them. Germline lookup yields CDR1 SEHNR and CDR2 FQNEAQ (reference sequence). This CDR3 spans 16 amino acids. The CDR3 protein is CASSFLLNSGANVLTF. Written as DNA, the CDR3 is TGTGCCAGCAGCTTCCTACTGAACTCTGGGGCCAACGTCCTGACTTTC.

The chain joins TRBV19 to TRBJ1-1; no reliable D call. This CDR3 spans 14 amino acids. V lost 6 bases and J lost 0, with 11 bases in between. Germline V gene data show CDR1 as LNHDA and CDR2 as SQIVND (reference sequence). The CDR3 nucleotides read TGTGCCAGTAGAGAGATCGGTCTGAACACTGAAGCTTTCTTT. It specifies CASREIGLNTEAFF.

The genes are TRBV19 and TRBJ1-2; the D is unclear. Germline values: CDR1 LNHDA, CDR2 SQIVND (reference sequence). There are 16 residues in the CDR3. V lost 3 bases and J 3 bases, leaving 17 bases between the germline ends. The CDR3 loop is CASSIGPVLRDYGYTF. In DNA, the CDR3 is TGTGCCAGTAGTATTGGTCCAGTCCTTAGGGACTATGGCTACACCTTC.